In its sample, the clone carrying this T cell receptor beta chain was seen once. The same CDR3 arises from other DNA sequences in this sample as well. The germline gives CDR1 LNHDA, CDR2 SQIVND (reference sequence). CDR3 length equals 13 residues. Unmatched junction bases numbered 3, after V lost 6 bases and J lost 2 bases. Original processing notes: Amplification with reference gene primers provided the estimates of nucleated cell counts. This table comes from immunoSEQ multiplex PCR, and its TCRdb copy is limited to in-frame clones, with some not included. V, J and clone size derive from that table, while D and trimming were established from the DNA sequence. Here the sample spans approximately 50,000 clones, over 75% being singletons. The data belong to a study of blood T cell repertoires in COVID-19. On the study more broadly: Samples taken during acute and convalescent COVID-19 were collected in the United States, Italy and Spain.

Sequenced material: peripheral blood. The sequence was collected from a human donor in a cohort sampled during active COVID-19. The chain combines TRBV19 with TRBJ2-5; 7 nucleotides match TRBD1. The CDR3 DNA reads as TGTGCCAGTAGCGGGACAGCACAAGAGACCCAGTACTTC. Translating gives CASSGTAQETQYF.